This T cell receptor beta chain was identified in a study of cytomegalovirus exposure and HLA in healthy donors. Notes on the study in general: Published work reported that the classifier diagnosed cytomegalovirus status with high specificity and sensitivity. In the roughly 110 validation repertoires, about 94% of cluster scores exceeded 0, per a later analysis.

Assay used: immunoSEQ multiplex PCR; TCRdb lists only in-frame clones, some missing. The repertoire holds 50,000 or so clones, with roughly 87% as singletons. About this clone itself: Its antigen is unknown. An end of the junction does not agree with germline; a read error may underlie this.

The CDR3 covers 14 residues. From germline, CDR1 is SEHNR and CDR2 FQNEAQ (reference sequence). Sequences were obtained from PBMCs. This chain joins TRBV7-9 and TRBJ1-3; D is unclear. The TCR originated in a woman aged 18-35 years in good health and CMV-seropositive. The CDR3 spells CASSFLGSGDTIYF. Here the CDR3 DNA reads TGTGCCAGCAGCTTTCTGGGGAGTGGAGACACCATATATTTT.